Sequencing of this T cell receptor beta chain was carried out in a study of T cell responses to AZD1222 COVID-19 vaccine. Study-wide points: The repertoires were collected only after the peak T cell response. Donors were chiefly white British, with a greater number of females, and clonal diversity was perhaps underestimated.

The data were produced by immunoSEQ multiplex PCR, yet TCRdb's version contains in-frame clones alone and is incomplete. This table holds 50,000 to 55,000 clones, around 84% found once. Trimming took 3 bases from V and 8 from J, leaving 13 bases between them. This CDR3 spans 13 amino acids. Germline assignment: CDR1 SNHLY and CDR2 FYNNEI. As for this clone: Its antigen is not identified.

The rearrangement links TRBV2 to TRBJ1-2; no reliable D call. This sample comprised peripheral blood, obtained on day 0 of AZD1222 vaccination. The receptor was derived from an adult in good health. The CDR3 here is CASSDQVRRGYTF. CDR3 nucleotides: TGTGCCAGCAGTGACCAGGTCCGTCGGGGCTACACCTTC.